This T cell receptor (beta chain) was profiled in a study of CD8+CD57+ T cells in acquired aplastic anemia. Before being chosen for sequencing, patients had shown CD8+CD57+ cell expansion by flow cytometry. Blood came from patients not yet given any therapy. This clonotype was observed many times. TCR beta VDJ and CDR3 profiles were obtained from a genomic DNA template. TCRdb itself ran the reads through MiXCR, one entry per CDR3 protein. The table records roughly 200,000 distinct CDR3 sequences, around 63% of them present only once. The CDR3 length is 13 residues. Losses at the gene ends were 6 bases for V and 8 bases for J; bases not matched to a gene: 3. Germline values: CDR1 MGHRA, CDR2 YSYEKL.

The origin of this receptor is a human donor with aplastic anemia. The chain couples TRBV4-1 to TRBJ2-1; 11 positions agree with TRBD2. Material: sorted CD4+, CD8+, or CD8+CD57+ T cells (not recorded which) from PBMCs. In DNA form, the CDR3 reads TGCGCCAGCAGGGCTAGCGGGGGGCATGAGCAGTTCTTC. Translating gives CASRASGGHEQFF.